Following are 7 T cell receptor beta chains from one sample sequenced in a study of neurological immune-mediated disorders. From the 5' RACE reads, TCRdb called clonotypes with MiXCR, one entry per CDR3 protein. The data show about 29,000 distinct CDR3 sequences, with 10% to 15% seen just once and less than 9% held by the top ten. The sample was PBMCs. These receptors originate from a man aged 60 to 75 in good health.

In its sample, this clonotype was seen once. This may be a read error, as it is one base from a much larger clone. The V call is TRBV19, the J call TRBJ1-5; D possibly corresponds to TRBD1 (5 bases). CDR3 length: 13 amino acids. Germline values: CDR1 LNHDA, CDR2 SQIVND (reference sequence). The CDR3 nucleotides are TGTTCCAGTAGTAAGGGACGGGATCAGCCCCAGCATTTT. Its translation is CSSSKGRDQPQHF.

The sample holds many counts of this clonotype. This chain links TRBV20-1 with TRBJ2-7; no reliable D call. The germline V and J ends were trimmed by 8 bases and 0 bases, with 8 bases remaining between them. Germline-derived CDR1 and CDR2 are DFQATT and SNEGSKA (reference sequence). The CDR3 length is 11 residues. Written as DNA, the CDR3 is TGCAGTCTAACTCGCTCCTACGAGCAGTACTTC. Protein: CSLTRSYEQYF.

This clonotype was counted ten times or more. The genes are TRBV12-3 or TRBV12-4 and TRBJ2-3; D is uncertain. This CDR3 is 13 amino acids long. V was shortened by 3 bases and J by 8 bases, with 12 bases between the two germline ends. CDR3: CASSFEPHGTQYF. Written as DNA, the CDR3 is TGTGCCAGCAGTTTTGAGCCCCACGGTACGCAGTATTTT.

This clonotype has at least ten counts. CDR3 bases: TGCGCCAGCAGCTTGGACGCAGCTGAATACAATGAGCAGTTCTTC. Translation: CASSLDAAEYNEQFF. The chain is built from TRBV5-1 and TRBJ2-1; D uncertain. The CDR3 extends over 15 amino acids. The germline V and J ends were trimmed by 0 bases and 4 bases, with 11 bases remaining between them. CDR1 is SGHRS, CDR2 YFSETQ, per germline.

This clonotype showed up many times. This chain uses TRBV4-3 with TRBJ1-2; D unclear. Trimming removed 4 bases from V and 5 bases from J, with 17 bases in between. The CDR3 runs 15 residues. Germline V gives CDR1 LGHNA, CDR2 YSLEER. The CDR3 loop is CASSPRGVALYGYTF. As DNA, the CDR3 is TGCGCCAGCAGCCCCCGAGGTGTCGCACTTTATGGCTACACCTTC.

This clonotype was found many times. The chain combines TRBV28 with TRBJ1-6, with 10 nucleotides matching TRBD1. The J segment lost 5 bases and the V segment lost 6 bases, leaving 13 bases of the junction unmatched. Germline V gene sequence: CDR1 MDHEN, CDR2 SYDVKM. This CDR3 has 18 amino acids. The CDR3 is CASSLTRQGAGDNSPLHF. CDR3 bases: TGTGCCAGCAGCCTAACACGACAGGGGGCTGGAGATAATTCACCCCTCCACTTT.

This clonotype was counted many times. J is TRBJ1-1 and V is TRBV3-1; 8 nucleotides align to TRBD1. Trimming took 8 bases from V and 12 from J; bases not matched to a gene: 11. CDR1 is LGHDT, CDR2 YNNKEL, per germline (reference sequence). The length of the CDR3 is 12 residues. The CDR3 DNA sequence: TGTGCCAGCCAGCACGCGACAGGGGAAACTTTCTTT. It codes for CASQHATGETFF.